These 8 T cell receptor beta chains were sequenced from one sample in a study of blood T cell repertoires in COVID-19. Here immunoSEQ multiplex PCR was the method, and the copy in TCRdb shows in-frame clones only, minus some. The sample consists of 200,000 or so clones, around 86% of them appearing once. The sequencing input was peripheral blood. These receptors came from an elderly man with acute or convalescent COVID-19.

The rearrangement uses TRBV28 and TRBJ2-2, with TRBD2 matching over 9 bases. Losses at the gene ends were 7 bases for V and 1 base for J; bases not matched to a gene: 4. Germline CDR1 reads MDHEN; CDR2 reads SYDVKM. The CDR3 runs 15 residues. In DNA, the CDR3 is TGTGCCAGCAAGAGGACTAGCGTGAACACCGGGGAGCTGTTTTTT. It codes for CASKRTSVNTGELFF.

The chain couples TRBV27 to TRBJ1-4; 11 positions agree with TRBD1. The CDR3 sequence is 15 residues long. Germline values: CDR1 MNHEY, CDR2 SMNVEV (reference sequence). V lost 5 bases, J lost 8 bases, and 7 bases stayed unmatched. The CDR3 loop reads CASSTWTGGQEKLFF. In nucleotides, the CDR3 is TGTGCCAGCAGTACATGGACAGGGGGCCAAGAAAAACTGTTTTTT.

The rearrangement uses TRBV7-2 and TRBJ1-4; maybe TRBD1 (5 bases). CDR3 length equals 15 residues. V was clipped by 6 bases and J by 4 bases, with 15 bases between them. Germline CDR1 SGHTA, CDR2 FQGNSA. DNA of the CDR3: TGTGCCAGCAGTCCCCTATGGGGGGGTAATGAAAAACTGTTTTTT. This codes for CASSPLWGGNEKLFF.

CDR3 amino acids: CASSGQGSPGELFF. The CDR3 nucleotides read TGTGCCAGTTCGGGACAGGGGAGTCCCGGGGAGCTGTTTTTT. The J gene is TRBJ2-2, the V gene TRBV9; TRBD1 matches at 10 bases. Per the germline V gene, CDR1 is SGDLS and CDR2 is YYNGEE. The CDR3 spans 14 residues. With V trimmed by 8 bases and J by 6 bases, 7 bases remained unmatched. Together with reference TRBV9 and TRBJ2-2, the CDR3 gives the full variable domain: DSGVTQTPKHLITATGQRVTLRCSPRSGDLSVYWYQQSLDQGLQFLIQYYNGEERAKGNILERFSAQQFPDLHSELNLSSLELGDSALYFCASSGQGSPGELFFGEGSRLTVL.

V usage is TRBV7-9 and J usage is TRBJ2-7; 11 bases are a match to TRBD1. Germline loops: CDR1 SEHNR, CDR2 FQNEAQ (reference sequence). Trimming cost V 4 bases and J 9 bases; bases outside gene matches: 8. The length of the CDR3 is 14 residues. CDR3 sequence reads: CASSYGQGASGQYF. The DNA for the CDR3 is TGTGCCAGCAGCTACGGACAGGGGGCGTCTGGGCAGTACTTC.

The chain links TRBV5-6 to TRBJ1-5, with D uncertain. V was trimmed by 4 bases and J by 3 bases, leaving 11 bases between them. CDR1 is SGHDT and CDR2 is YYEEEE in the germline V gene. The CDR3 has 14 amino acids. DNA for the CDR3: TGTGCCAGCAGCCTCCGGGGTTTCAATCAGCCCCAGCATTTT. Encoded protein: CASSLRGFNQPQHF.

The CDR3 region has the DNA TGTGCCAGCAGCCAAGGGAGGCTAACTGAAGCTTTCTTT. Its protein product is CASSQGRLTEAFF. J is TRBJ1-1 and V is TRBV14; no firm D call. The ends were cut back, 1 base at V and 5 bases at J, with 8 bases in the middle. The CDR3 is 13 amino acids. Germline V gene lookup returns CDR1 SGHDN and CDR2 FVKESK.

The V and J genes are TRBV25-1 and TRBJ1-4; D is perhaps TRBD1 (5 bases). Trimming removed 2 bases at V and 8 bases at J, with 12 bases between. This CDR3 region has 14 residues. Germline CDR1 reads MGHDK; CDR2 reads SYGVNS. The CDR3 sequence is CASSESFGGEKLFF. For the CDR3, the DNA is TGTGCCAGCAGTGAAAGTTTTGGGGGGGAAAAACTGTTTTTT.